This is a list of T cell receptor beta chains from one sample in a study of blood T cell repertoires in COVID-19. The data were produced by immunoSEQ multiplex PCR, yet TCRdb's version contains in-frame clones alone and is incomplete. The sample lists around 300,000 clones; 89% were seen once. Sequencing was carried out using PBMCs or T cells enriched from blood (not recorded which). Receptors originate from a middle-aged woman who had recovered from COVID-19. Both conserved end residues are part of each CDR3. D genes are given only for firm matches. Rows give clone size only sometimes, using once, few, many, or a class for an expanded clone.

.	TRBJ2-1	TRBV2	TRBD2	CASSLRGGGEQFF	TGTGCCAGCAGCCTCCGGGGGGGAGGCGAGCAGTTCTTC
.	TRBJ2-1	TRBV29-1	TRBD2	CSVVLAGGLNEQFF	TGCAGCGTTGTCCTAGCGGGGGGACTCAATGAGCAGTTCTTC
.	TRBJ2-3	TRBV5-1	TRBD2	CASASGITDTQYF	TGCGCCAGCGCTAGCGGCATAACAGATACGCAGTATTTT
.	TRBJ1-2	TRBV7-9	.	CASSFTQGRHYGYTF	TGTGCCAGCAGCTTCACCCAGGGGCGACACTATGGCTACACCTTC
.	TRBJ1-1	TRBV5-1	TRBD1	CASSRTGSGTEAFF	TGCGCCAGCAGCCGGACAGGGTCGGGCACTGAAGCTTTCTTT
.	TRBJ1-5	TRBV2	.	CASTADSNQPQHF	TGTGCCTCAACGGCGGATAGCAATCAGCCCCAGCATTTT
.	TRBJ1-1	TRBV18	.	CASSQGPSNTEAFF	TGTGCCAGCTCCCAGGGGCCATCAAACACTGAAGCTTTCTTT
.	TRBJ1-4	TRBV19	TRBD1	CASSITSRGRTAEKLFF	TGTGCCAGTAGTATAACCTCCAGGGGGCGTACGGCAGAAAAACTGTTTTTT
once	TRBJ2-7	TRBV28	.	CASQTVSYEQYF	TGTGCCAGCCAGACAGTCTCCTACGAGCAGTACTTC
.	TRBJ1-1	TRBV7-9	.	CASSFVAGKTEAFF	TGTGCCAGCAGCTTCGTGGCAGGGAAGACTGAAGCTTTCTTT
.	TRBJ2-7	TRBV24-1	TRBD1	CATSDTGTGISYEQYF	TGTGCCACCAGTGATACCGGGACAGGGATTTCCTACGAGCAGTACTTC
.	TRBJ1-1	TRBV2	.	CASKTVSSYTEAFF	TGTGCCAGCAAGACAGTCTCTTCTTACACTGAAGCTTTCTTT
.	TRBJ2-5	TRBV7-3	TRBD2	CASSLGTSGKETQYF	TGTGCCAGCAGCTTGGGGACTAGCGGGAAAGAGACCCAGTACTTC
.	TRBJ1-2	TRBV7-2	TRBD1	CASSLQGAGGYTF	TGTGCCAGCAGCTTACAGGGGGCAGGCGGCTACACCTTC
.	TRBJ2-1	TRBV27	.	CASSTSREGEQFF	.
.	TRBJ2-7	TRBV2	TRBD1	CASGTGPYEQYF	TGTGCCAGCGGGACAGGACCCTACGAGCAGTACTTC
.	TRBJ1-5	TRBV15	.	CATSRGLTDQPQHF	TGTGCCACCAGCAGAGGCCTAACAGATCAGCCCCAGCATTTT
.	TRBJ2-3	TRBV7-2	TRBD2	CASSLARGFAGGDTDTQYF	TGTGCCAGCAGCTTAGCTAGGGGTTTCGCGGGAGGGGACACAGATACGCAGTATTTT
.	TRBJ1-2	TRBV27	.	CASTSGVGYTF	TGTGCCAGCACCTCAGGGGTCGGCTACACCTTC
once	TRBJ1-1	TRBV12-3/TRBV12-4	.	CASSTNTEAFF	TGTGCCAGCAGCACAAACACTGAAGCTTTCTTT
.	TRBJ2-6	TRBV2	.	CASSVQGANVLTF	TGTGCCAGCAGTGTTCAAGGGGCCAACGTCCTGACTTTC
.	TRBJ1-2	TRBV2	.	CASSADRWANYGYTF	TGTGCCAGCAGCGCTGACAGGTGGGCTAACTATGGCTACACCTTC